This is a list of T cell receptor beta chains from one sample in a study of identical twins. TCRdb reprocessed the 5' RACE reads via MiXCR and lists one record per CDR3 protein. The sample gives fewer than 550,000 distinct CDR3 sequences, 13% to 15% of which show up once; more than 0.8% is in the top ten. This sample also belongs to another study, concerning yellow fever vaccine responses in identical twins.

The sample taken for sequencing was CD4+ T cells sorted from blood. The receptors were gathered from a woman aged 18-30 years in good health. CDR3s include the opening cysteine and the closing phenylalanine or tryptophan. The D gene is left open where the match is weak. Clone size is given for some rows only: seen once, a few or many times, or a class if the clone is expanded.

size,V,D,J,CDR3,DNA
-,TRBV7-8,-,TRBJ2-7,CASSLAPRAEGYEQYF,TGTGCCAGCAGCTTAGCCCCTAGAGCGGAGGGCTACGAGCAGTACTTC
many,TRBV12-3/TRBV12-4,-,TRBJ1-6,CASSPEPLGNSPLHF,TGTGCCAGCAGCCCGGAACCTTTGGGGAATTCACCCCTCCACTTT
few,TRBV5-1,-,TRBJ2-7,CASSFGGNSYEQYF,TGCGCCAGCAGCTTTGGGGGGAACTCCTACGAGCAGTACTTC
-,TRBV6-1,TRBD1,TRBJ2-1,CASGRGNRGTYNEQFF,TGTGCCAGCGGCAGAGGCAACAGGGGTACCTACAATGAGCAGTTCTTC
-,TRBV5-1,-,TRBJ2-1,CATGQGGPYNEQFF,TGCGCCACCGGGCAGGGGGGCCCCTACAATGAGCAGTTCTTC
-,TRBV2,-,TRBJ2-5,CASSEDVGETQYF,TGTGCCAGCAGTGAAGATGTGGGAGAGACCCAGTACTTC
few,TRBV12-3/TRBV12-4,-,TRBJ2-5,CASRVWGKETQYF,TGTGCCAGCAGAGTTTGGGGTAAAGAGACCCAGTACTTC
-,TRBV7-6,-,TRBJ1-6,CASSSLTGNSPLHF,TGTGCCAGCAGCTCCCTTACCGGGAATTCACCCCTCCACTTT
-,TRBV6-1,TRBD1,TRBJ1-6,CASSKQGRFDSPLHF,TGTGCCAGCAGTAAACAGGGGAGGTTCGATTCACCCCTCCACTTT
-,TRBV25-1,-,TRBJ1-2,CASSEMAGSRNHGYTF,TGTGCCAGCAGTGAAATGGCAGGGAGTCGTAATCATGGCTACACCTTC
few,TRBV29-1,-,TRBJ1-2,CSVESRQGGSGYTF,TGCAGCGTTGAAAGTAGGCAGGGAGGCTCTGGCTACACCTTC
few,TRBV10-3,TRBD1,TRBJ2-3,CAIAGQGIGDTQYF,TGTGCCATCGCGGGACAGGGTATTGGAGATACGCAGTATTTT
-,TRBV25-1,-,TRBJ2-2,CASRGGPAQPGELFF,TGTGCCAGCAGGGGTGGGCCCGCCCAACCCGGGGAGCTGTTTTTT
-,TRBV4-2,-,TRBJ2-5,CASSRGGGSETQYF,TGTGCCAGCAGCCGAGGAGGGGGTTCGGAGACCCAGTACTTC
many,TRBV20-1,TRBD1,TRBJ2-1,CSARWLGDSSYNEQFF,TGCAGTGCTAGGTGGTTAGGGGACAGCTCCTACAATGAGCAGTTCTTC
few,TRBV2,-,TRBJ2-6,CASTSLSSGANVLTF,TGTGCCAGCACATCTCTCAGCTCTGGGGCCAACGTCCTGACTTTC